These 17 T cell receptor beta chains were sequenced from one sample in a study of shared clonotypes between healthy human individuals. Here immunoSEQ multiplex PCR was the method, and the copy in TCRdb shows in-frame clones only, minus some. This sample has some 2 million clones; 85% to 95% occur once, and the top ten carry 0.13%. Material for sequencing was naive CD4+ T cells sorted from blood. Indicated subset: CD45RA+ positively selected. The receptor source for this set is a man between 18 and 35 years old in good health.

This chain joins TRBV5-4 and TRBJ1-3; 7 bases are a match to TRBD1. The junction had 1 base not matched to a gene; V was cut back by 2 bases and J by 2 bases. CDR1 and CDR2 from the germline V gene are SGHNT and YYREEE (reference sequence). The CDR3 has 14 amino acids. CDR3 bases: TGTGCCAGCAGCTTTCAGGGGGCTGGAAACACCATATATTTT. Translating it yields CASSFQGAGNTIYF.

The chain recombines TRBV6-9 with TRBJ2-7; D is undetermined. The ends were cut back, 0 bases at V and 3 bases at J, with 21 bases in the middle. The germline CDR1 and CDR2 sequences are MNHGY and SVAAGI. CDR3 size: 18 residues. This chain's CDR3 is CASSYSPPVSRPLYEQYF. DNA of the CDR3: TGTGCCAGCAGTTATTCCCCCCCCGTCTCCCGGCCTCTCTACGAGCAGTACTTC.

The count of this clone is one. J is TRBJ2-7 and V is TRBV28; 9 positions agree with TRBD2. The V and J ends lost 4 bases and 4 bases, in that order; junction bases with no gene match: 5. The CDR3 has 14 residues. Germline V CDR1 and CDR2: MDHEN, SYDVKM. The CDR3 nucleotides read TGTGCCAGCAGTTATAGCGGGGGACTGTACGAGCAGTACTTC. It yields the protein CASSYSGGLYEQYF.

V and J are TRBV19 and TRBJ1-4; 7 bases match TRBD1. Germline loops: CDR1 LNHDA, CDR2 SQIVND (reference sequence). Losses at the gene ends were 5 bases for V and 4 bases for J; bases not matched to a gene: 7. This CDR3 is 15 amino acids long. The CDR3 DNA reads as TGTGCCAGTAGTGCACCGGGACAGTTTAATGAAAAACTGTTTTTT. Translated, it gives CASSAPGQFNEKLFF.

V usage is TRBV9 and J usage is TRBJ1-4; tentative D call: TRBD1 (6 bases). The V gene lost 4 bases and the J gene lost 0 bases, with 7 bases spanning the gap. The CDR3 extends over 14 amino acids. The germline V gene has CDR1 SGDLS and CDR2 YYNGEE. CDR3: CASSKGATNEKLFF. CDR3 sequence (DNA): TGTGCCAGCAGCAAGGGGGCAACTAATGAAAAACTGTTTTTT.

The J gene is TRBJ2-3, the V gene TRBV5-1, with TRBD2 matching over 11 bases. Per the germline V gene, CDR1 is SGHRS and CDR2 is YFSETQ. The V segment lost 1 base and the J segment 2 bases; nucleotides outside the gene matches: 3. The CDR3 extends over 16 amino acids. CDR3 DNA sequence: TGCGCCAGCAGCTTGTTTAGCGGGGGGGCCACAGATACGCAGTATTTT. As protein: CASSLFSGGATDTQYF.

The chain has TRBV6-6 and TRBJ2-3; D remains unclear. Trimming stripped 2 bases from V and 2 bases from J, with 11 bases between. The CDR3 consists of 15 residues. Per the germline V gene, CDR1 is MNHNY and CDR2 is SVGAGI (reference sequence). The CDR3 is CASSYKVLYTDTQYF. The CDR3 DNA is TGTGCCAGCAGTTACAAGGTTCTTTACACAGATACGCAGTATTTT.

CDR3 loop: CASSADRPGTQYF. CDR3 bases: TGCGCCAGCAGCGCGGACAGGCCCGGGACCCAGTACTTC. V and J are TRBV5-1 and TRBJ2-5, with 7 bases identical to TRBD1. Losses at the gene ends were 4 bases for V and 7 bases for J; bases not matched to a gene: 7. This CDR3 is 13 amino acids long. The germline V gene encodes CDR1 SGHRS and CDR2 YFSETQ.

This chain links TRBV2 with TRBJ2-3; 7 bases match TRBD2. The trim removed 6 bases at V and 0 bases at J, leaving 9 bases unmatched. The CDR3 sequence is 16 residues long. The germline V gene encodes CDR1 SNHLY and CDR2 FYNNEI. In DNA, the CDR3 is TGTGCCAGCAGCCTTCTGACACTAGCGAGCACAGATACGCAGTATTTT. Translation: CASSLLTLASTDTQYF.

The chain uses TRBV29-1 and TRBJ2-5; D perhaps matches TRBD2 (6 bases). V lost 7 bases and J 4 bases, leaving 13 bases between the germline ends. This CDR3 has 12 residues. CDR1 is SQVTM and CDR2 is ANQGSEA in the germline V gene. The CDR3 spells CSAGGLAETQYF. In nucleotides, the CDR3 is TGCAGCGCTGGGGGGTTAGCAGAGACCCAGTACTTC.

The chain has TRBV7-2 and TRBJ2-5, with D perhaps TRBD1 (5 bases). From germline, CDR1 is SGHTA and CDR2 FQGNSA. V shed 0 bases and J shed 2 bases, with 7 bases lying between them. CDR3 length equals 14 residues. The CDR3 DNA reads as TGTGCCAGCAGCTTAGCGGGGCATCAAGAGACCCAGTACTTC. This codes for CASSLAGHQETQYF. Looking up the rest from reference TRBV7-2 and TRBJ2-5 gives the full variable domain: GAGVSQSPSNKVTEKGKDVELRCDPISGHTALYWYRQSLGQGLEFLIYFQGNSAPDKSGLPSDRFSAERTGGSVSTLTIQRTQQEDSAVYLCASSLAGHQETQYFGPGTRLLVL.

Turning to this clone: In the same sample, other DNA sequences code for this CDR3. V usage is TRBV5-1 and J usage is TRBJ2-7; D is ambiguous. Germline V CDR1 and CDR2: SGHRS, YFSETQ. The CDR3 length is 13 residues. V was pared by 3 bases and J by 4 bases, with 11 bases between. The CDR3: CASSSGPPYEQYF. The CDR3, as DNA: TGCGCCAGCAGCTCCGGACCACCGTACGAGCAGTACTTC.

The rearrangement links TRBV6-1 to TRBJ1-6; D remains unclear. Between the trimmed V and J ends, which lost 1 base and 0 bases, there was a span of 10 bases. This CDR3 region has 17 residues. Per the germline V gene, CDR1 is MNHNS and CDR2 is SASEGT. The CDR3 nucleotides read TGTGCCAGCAGTGAAGGGTGGAAGAACTCCTATAATTCACCCCTCCACTTT. Translating gives CASSEGWKNSYNSPLHF.

This chain joins TRBV29-1 and TRBJ2-1; D unresolved. Per the germline V gene, CDR1 is SQVTM and CDR2 is ANQGSEA. Trimming stripped 3 bases from V and 6 bases from J, with 12 bases between. The CDR3 contains 13 residues. Here the CDR3 DNA reads TGCAGCGTTGATAAGAGACTTTCCAATGAGCAGTTCTTC. Translating it yields CSVDKRLSNEQFF.

This chain joins TRBV27 and TRBJ1-1; no reliable D call. With 0 bases removed from V and 6 bases from J, the gap between germline ends came to 11 bases. Germline CDR1 and CDR2: MNHEY and SMNVEV (reference sequence). This CDR3 is 14 amino acids long. The CDR3 loop is CASSLSLRGPEAFF. The CDR3 nucleotides read TGTGCCAGCAGTTTATCTCTTAGAGGGCCTGAAGCTTTCTTT.

CDR3 region: CASGAGSPGANEQFF. The CDR3 DNA sequence: TGTGCCAGCGGGGCCGGGAGCCCGGGAGCCAATGAGCAGTTCTTC. The V call is TRBV2, the J call TRBJ2-1; a weak D match, TRBD2 (6 bases). The germline V gene encodes CDR1 SNHLY and CDR2 FYNNEI. Trimming shortened V by 8 bases and J by 6 bases, and 20 bases separated the two germline ends. This CDR3 is 15 amino acids long.

The chain combines TRBV15 with TRBJ2-7; 7 nucleotides agree with TRBD1. J lost 6 bases, V lost 5 bases, and 4 bases had no gene match. The CDR3 loop spans 12 amino acids. Germline CDR1 and CDR2: LNHNV and YYDKDF (reference sequence). The CDR3 here is CATSRQGSEQYF. The CDR3 region has the DNA TGTGCCACCAGCCGACAGGGATCCGAGCAGTACTTC.